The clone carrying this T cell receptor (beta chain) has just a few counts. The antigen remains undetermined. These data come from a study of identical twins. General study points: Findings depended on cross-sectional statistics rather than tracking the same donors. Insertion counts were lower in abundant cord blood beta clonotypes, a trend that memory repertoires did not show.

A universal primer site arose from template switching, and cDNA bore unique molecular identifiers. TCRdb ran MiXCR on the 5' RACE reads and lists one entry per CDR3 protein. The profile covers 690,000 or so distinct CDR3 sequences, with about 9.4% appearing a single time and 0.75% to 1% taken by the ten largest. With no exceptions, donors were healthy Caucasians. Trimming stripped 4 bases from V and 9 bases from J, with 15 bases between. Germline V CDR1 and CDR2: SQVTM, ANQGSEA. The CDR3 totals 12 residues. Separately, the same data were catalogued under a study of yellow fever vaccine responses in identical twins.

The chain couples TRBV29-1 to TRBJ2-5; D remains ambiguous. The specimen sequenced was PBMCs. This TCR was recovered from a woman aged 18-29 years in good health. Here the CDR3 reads CSVVGPSSAQYF. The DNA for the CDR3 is TGCAGCGTTGTCGGACCCTCGTCGGCCCAGTACTTC.